The 15 T cell receptor beta chains reported below all come from one sample, sequenced in a study of CD8+CD57+ T cells in acquired aplastic anemia. Genomic DNA was employed as the template in profiling TCR beta VDJ and CDR3. A single record per CDR3 protein comes from TCRdb applying MiXCR to the reads. This sample yields hundreds of thousands of distinct CDR3 sequences, of which approximately 32% are seen a single time; roughly 0.8% belongs to the top ten. The sequenced patients had an expansion of CD8+CD57+ cells seen by flow cytometry. Input material: sorted CD4+, CD8+, or CD8+CD57+ T cells (not recorded which) from PBMCs. These receptors came from a human donor with aplastic anemia.

On this clonotype: At one of its ends the junction is not consistent with the germline gene, which may arise from a read error. The J gene is TRBJ2-3, the V gene TRBV2; D might be TRBD2 (6 bases). There are 16 residues in the CDR3. CDR1 is SNHLY and CDR2 is FYNNEI in the germline V gene. As DNA, the CDR3 is TGTGCCAGCAGGTCGGGACTGCACCCTAGCACAGATACGCAGTGTTTT. It specifies CASRSGLHPSTDTQCF.

This clonotype has a single count. The CDR3 DNA reads TGTGCCAGCGCCGGACGGAACCAAGAGACCCAGTACTTC. Translated, it gives CASAGRNQETQYF. The chain uses TRBV24-1 and TRBJ2-5; D not certain. Germline-derived CDR1 and CDR2 are KGHDR and SFDVKD. This CDR3 is 13 amino acids long. Trimming removed 11 bases at V and 0 bases at J, with 12 bases between.

The genes are TRBV6-5 and TRBJ1-1, with D uncertain. The V and J ends lost 1 base and 4 bases respectively, with 10 bases between them. The CDR3 totals 14 residues. Per the germline V gene, CDR1 is MNHEY and CDR2 is SVGAGI. CDR3 nucleotide sequence: TGTGCCAGCAGTTACTTAATGAGGAGCACTGAAGCTTTCTTT. It specifies CASSYLMRSTEAFF.

This clonotype was recorded many times. CDR3 nucleotide sequence: TGTGCCAGCAGCCTTCGCGCAGGGGACGGAAACACCATATATTTT. Translated: CASSLRAGDGNTIYF. The V and J genes are TRBV14 and TRBJ1-3, with D tentatively TRBD1 (6 bases). Germline loops: CDR1 SGHDN, CDR2 FVKESK. CDR3 size: 15 residues. V lost 4 bases to trimming and J lost 4 bases, with 14 bases between them.

This clonotype appeared a few times. The J gene is TRBJ2-1, the V gene TRBV12-3 or TRBV12-4, with D maybe TRBD2 (6 bases). Trimming stripped 6 bases from V and 8 bases from J, with 17 bases between. The CDR3 loop spans 14 amino acids. CDR3 residues: CASRPDYRNDEQFF. In nucleotides, the CDR3 is TGTGCCAGCAGACCGGACTACCGTAACGATGAGCAGTTCTTC.

This sequence joins TRBV30 and TRBJ2-5; no definite D call. The V end was cut by 0 bases, the J end by 5 bases, with 10 bases between. Germline V gene sequence: CDR1 GTSNPN, CDR2 SVGIG (reference sequence). The CDR3 is 13 residues long. The CDR3 DNA reads TGTGCCTGGAGTGTACAATTAGTGGAGACCCAGTACTTC. Its translation is CAWSVQLVETQYF.

With regard to this clonotype: A much larger clone lies a single base off, so this may be a read error. This chain connects TRBV10-3 to TRBJ2-3; no reliable D call. With 7 bases removed from V and 2 bases from J, the gap between germline ends came to 4 bases. This CDR3 comprises 11 residues. Looked up from germline, CDR1 is ENHRY and CDR2 is SYGVKD. The CDR3 bases are TGTGCCATCACCGACACAGATACGCAGTATTTT. Protein: CAITDTDTQYF.

This sequence joins TRBV12-3 or TRBV12-4 and TRBJ2-1; D is possibly TRBD1 (6 bases). This CDR3 has 12 residues. V gave up 2 bases and J gave up 9 bases, with 8 bases separating them. The DNA for the CDR3 is TGTGCCAGCAGTTTATGGGGGCTTGAGCAGTTCTTC. It specifies CASSLWGLEQFF.

The rearrangement joins TRBV7-3 to TRBJ2-3, with 7 nucleotides matching TRBD2. V was pared by 3 bases and J by 4 bases, with 7 bases of the junction left unmatched. The germline gives CDR1 SGHTA, CDR2 FQGTGA. CDR3 length: 15 residues. CDR3 loop: CASSFHWEGADTQYF. The CDR3 nucleotides are TGTGCCAGCAGCTTCCACTGGGAGGGTGCAGATACGCAGTATTTT.

This CDR3 reads CATSSPDRGSNQPQHF. The DNA of the CDR3 is TGTGCCACCAGCAGTCCCGACAGGGGTAGCAATCAGCCCCAGCATTTT. V gene TRBV15 combines with J gene TRBJ1-5, with TRBD1 matching 8 bases. The J segment lost 0 bases and the V segment lost 3 bases, leaving 4 bases of the junction unmatched. Per the germline V gene, CDR1 is LNHNV and CDR2 is YYDKDF (reference sequence). The CDR3 contains 16 residues.

The rearrangement uses TRBV7-2 and TRBJ2-7; no clear D. The CDR3 has 15 amino acids. V was shortened by 11 bases and J by 0 bases, with 20 bases between the two germline ends. Germline V lookup: CDR1 SGHTA, CDR2 FQGNSA. The CDR3 DNA is TGTGCCTGGAGTGCCCCCCAGTACCACTCCTACGAGCAGTACTTC. The encoded protein is CAWSAPQYHSYEQYF.

The rearrangement uses TRBV9 and TRBJ2-3, with a tentative D call TRBD2 (5 bases). The CDR3 has 16 amino acids. Trimming cost V 4 bases and J 4 bases, with 19 bases left between them. Per germline, CDR1 SGDLS and CDR2 YYNGEE. In DNA, the CDR3 is TGTGCCAGCAGCTCGAGGGAGTCACTAGGCGCAGATACGCAGTATTTT. Residues: CASSSRESLGADTQYF.

This chain joins TRBV10-3 and TRBJ1-2, with D tentatively TRBD1 (5 bases). Germline CDR1 and CDR2: ENHRY and SYGVKD. V was pared by 5 bases and J by 5 bases, with 12 bases between. This CDR3 contains 13 residues. CDR3: CAISQGSGYGYTF. DNA for the CDR3: TGTGCCATCAGTCAGGGTTCGGGTTATGGCTACACCTTC.

This chain links TRBV20-1 with TRBJ1-2; D uncertain. Germline-derived CDR1 and CDR2 are DFQATT and SNEGSKA (reference sequence). Trimming left V 6 bases short and J 3 bases short, with 23 bases between. The CDR3 is 16 residues long. CDR3 in DNA: TGCAGTGCCAGCAGCCAAGTGGAGGGAGAAGACTATGGCTACACCTTC. This translates into CSASSQVEGEDYGYTF.

This clonotype was observed many times. The V and J genes are TRBV20-1 and TRBJ1-5; D possibly corresponds to TRBD1 (6 bases). The CDR3 is made up of 12 amino acids. Germline values: CDR1 DFQATT, CDR2 SNEGSKA (reference sequence). The chain's CDR3 is CGIQGVGQPQHF. CDR3 bases: TGCGGAATACAGGGCGTCGGTCAGCCCCAGCATTTT.